Below, 4 T cell receptor beta chains from the same sample are listed, as sequenced in a study of blood T cell repertoires in COVID-19. Data came from immunoSEQ multiplex PCR; TCRdb stores just in-frame clones and leaves some out. The sample carries about 140,000 clones, around four fifths recorded once. Sequencing was done on a sample of peripheral blood. These receptors were obtained from a woman aged 80 or over with acute or convalescent COVID-19.

This clone was recorded once. V gene TRBV7-8 combines with J gene TRBJ2-7; D perhaps matches TRBD2 (6 bases). Deletions cut 1 base from V and 3 bases from J, with 22 bases between. The CDR3 is 18 residues long. Per the germline V gene, CDR1 is SGHVS and CDR2 is FQNEAQ. CDR3 sequence: CASSLGRDPSKQDYEQYF. CDR3 sequence (DNA): TGTGCCAGCAGCTTAGGGCGGGATCCCTCCAAGCAAGACTACGAGCAGTACTTC.

The V and J genes are TRBV5-4 and TRBJ1-2; D ambiguous. Between the trimmed V and J ends, which lost 0 bases and 1 base, there was a span of 4 bases. The length of the CDR3 is 13 residues. The V gene's germline CDR1 is SGHNT and CDR2 YYREEE (reference sequence). Here the CDR3 DNA reads TGTGCCAGCAGCTTGGACAATAACTATGGCTACACCTTC. As protein: CASSLDNNYGYTF.

This clone was observed a single time. This sequence joins TRBV19 and TRBJ1-6; TRBD1 might be the D (5 bases). The CDR3 is made up of 13 amino acids. Trimming stripped 5 bases from V and 13 bases from J, with 15 bases between. Germline CDR1 reads LNHDA; CDR2 reads SQIVND (reference sequence). CDR3 sequence: CASSSRVRGPLHF. CDR3 sequence (DNA): TGTGCCAGTAGTTCCAGGGTCCGGGGGCCCCTCCACTTT.

This chain connects TRBV27 to TRBJ1-4; TRBD1 is a possible D gene (5 bases). V lost 3 bases to trimming and J lost 8 bases, with 19 bases between them. Per the germline V gene, CDR1 is MNHEY and CDR2 is SMNVEV (reference sequence). The CDR3 has 16 residues. CDR3 DNA: TGTGCCAGCAGTTTTAATCGGGGGAGGGGAAACGAAAAACTGTTTTTT. Amino acids: CASSFNRGRGNEKLFF.